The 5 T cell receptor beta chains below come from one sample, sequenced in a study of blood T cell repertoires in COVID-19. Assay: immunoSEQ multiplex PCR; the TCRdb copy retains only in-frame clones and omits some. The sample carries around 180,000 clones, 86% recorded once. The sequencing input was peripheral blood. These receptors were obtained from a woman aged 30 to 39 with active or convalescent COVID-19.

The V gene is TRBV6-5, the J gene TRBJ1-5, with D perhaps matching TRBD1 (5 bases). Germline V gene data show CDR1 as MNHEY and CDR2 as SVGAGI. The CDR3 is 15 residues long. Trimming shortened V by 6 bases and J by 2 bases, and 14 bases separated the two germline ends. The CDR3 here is CASSALVGGNQPQHF. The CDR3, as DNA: TGTGCCAGCAGCGCACTGGTAGGGGGCAATCAGCCCCAGCATTTT.

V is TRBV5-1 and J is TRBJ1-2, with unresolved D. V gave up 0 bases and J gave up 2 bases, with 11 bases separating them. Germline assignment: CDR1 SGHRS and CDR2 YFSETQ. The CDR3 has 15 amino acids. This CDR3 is CASSLGWQENYGYTF. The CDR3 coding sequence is TGCGCCAGCAGCTTGGGATGGCAGGAAAACTATGGCTACACCTTC.

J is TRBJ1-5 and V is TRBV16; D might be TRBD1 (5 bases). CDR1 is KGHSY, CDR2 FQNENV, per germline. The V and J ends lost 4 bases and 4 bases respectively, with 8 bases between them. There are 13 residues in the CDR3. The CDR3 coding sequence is TGTGCCAGCAGCCTGCAGGGAAATCAGCCCCAGCATTTT. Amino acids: CASSLQGNQPQHF.

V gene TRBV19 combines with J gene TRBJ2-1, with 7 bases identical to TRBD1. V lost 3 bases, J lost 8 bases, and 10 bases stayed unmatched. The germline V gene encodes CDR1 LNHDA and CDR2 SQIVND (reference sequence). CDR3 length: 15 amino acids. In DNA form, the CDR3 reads TGTGCCAGTAGTATCGCGAGGGGGCATATCTATGAGCAGTTCTTC. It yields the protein CASSIARGHIYEQFF.

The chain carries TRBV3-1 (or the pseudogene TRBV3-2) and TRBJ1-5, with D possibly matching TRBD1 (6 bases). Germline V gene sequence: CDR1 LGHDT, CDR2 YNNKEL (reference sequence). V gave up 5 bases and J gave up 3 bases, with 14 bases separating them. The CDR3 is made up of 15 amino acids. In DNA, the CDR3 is TGTGCCAGCAGCGAGTCCACAGGGTACAATCAGCCCCAGCATTTT. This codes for CASSESTGYNQPQHF.